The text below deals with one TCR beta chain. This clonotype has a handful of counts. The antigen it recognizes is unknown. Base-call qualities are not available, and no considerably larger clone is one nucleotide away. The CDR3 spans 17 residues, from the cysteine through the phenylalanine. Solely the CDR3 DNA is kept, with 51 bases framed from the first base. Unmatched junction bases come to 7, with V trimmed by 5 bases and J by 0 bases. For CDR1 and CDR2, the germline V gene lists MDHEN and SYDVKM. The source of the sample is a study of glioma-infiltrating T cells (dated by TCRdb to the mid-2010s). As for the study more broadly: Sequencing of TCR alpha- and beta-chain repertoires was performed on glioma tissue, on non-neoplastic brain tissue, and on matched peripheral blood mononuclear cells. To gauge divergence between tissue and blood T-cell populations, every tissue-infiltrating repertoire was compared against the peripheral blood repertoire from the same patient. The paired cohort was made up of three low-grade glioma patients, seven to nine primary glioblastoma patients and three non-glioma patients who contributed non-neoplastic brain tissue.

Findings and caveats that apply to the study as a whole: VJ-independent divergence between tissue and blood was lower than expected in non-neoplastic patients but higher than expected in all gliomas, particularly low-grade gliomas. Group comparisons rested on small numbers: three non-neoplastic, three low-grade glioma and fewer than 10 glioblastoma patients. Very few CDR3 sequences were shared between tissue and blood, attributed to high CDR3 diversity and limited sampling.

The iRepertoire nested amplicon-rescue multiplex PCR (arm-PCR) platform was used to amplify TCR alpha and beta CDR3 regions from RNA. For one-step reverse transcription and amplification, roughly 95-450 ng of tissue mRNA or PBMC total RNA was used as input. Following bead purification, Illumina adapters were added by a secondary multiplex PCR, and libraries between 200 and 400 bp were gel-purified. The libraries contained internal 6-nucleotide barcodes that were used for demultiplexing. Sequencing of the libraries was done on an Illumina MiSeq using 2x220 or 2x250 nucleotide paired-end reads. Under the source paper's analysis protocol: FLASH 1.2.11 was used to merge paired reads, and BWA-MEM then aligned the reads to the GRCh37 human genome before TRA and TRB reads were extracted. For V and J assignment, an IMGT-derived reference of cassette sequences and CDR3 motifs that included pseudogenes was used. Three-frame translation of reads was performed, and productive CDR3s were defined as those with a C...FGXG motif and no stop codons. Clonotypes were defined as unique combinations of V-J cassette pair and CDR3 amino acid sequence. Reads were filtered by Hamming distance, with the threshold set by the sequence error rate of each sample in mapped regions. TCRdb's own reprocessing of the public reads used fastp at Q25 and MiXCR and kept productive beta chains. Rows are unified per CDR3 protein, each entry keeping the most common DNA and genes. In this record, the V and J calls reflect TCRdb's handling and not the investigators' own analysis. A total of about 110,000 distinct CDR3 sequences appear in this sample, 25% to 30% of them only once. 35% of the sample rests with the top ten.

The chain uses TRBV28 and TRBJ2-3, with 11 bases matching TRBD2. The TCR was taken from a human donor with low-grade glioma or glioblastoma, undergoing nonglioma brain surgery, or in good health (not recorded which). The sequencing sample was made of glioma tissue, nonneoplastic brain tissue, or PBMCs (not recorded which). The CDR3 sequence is CASSPWASGRSTDTQYF. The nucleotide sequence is TGTGCCAGCAGTCCCTGGGCTAGCGGGAGGAGCACAGATACGCAGTATTTT. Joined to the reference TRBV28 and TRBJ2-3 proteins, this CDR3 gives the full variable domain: DVKVTQSSRYLVKRTGEKVFLECVQDMDHENMFWYRQDPGLGLRLIYFSYDVKMKEKGDIPEGYSVSREKKERFSLILESASTNQTSMYLCASSPWASGRSTDTQYFGPGTRLTVL.